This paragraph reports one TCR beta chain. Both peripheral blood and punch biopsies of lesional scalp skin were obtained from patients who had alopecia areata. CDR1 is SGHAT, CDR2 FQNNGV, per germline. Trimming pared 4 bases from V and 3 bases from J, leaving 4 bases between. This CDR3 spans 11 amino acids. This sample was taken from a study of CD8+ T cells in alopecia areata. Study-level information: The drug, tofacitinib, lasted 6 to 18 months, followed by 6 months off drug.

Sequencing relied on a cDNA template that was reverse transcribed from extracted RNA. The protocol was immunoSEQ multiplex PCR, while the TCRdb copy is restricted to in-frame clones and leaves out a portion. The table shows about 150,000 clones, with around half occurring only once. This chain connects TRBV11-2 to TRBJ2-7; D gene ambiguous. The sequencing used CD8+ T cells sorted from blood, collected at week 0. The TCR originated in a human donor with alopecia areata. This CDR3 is CASSSNYEQYF. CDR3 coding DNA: TGTGCCAGCAGCTCCAACTACGAGCAGTACTTC.